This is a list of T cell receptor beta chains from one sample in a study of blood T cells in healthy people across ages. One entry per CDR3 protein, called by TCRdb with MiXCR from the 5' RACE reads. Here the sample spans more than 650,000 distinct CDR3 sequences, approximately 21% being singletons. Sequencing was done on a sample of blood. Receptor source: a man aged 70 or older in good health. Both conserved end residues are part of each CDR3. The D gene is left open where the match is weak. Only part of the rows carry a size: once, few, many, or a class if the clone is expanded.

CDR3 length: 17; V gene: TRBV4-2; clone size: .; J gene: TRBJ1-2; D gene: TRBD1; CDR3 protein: CASNQDSGAGGVGGYTF; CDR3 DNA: TGTGCCAGCAACCAAGATAGCGGGGCAGGGGGAGTAGGAGGCTACACCTTC
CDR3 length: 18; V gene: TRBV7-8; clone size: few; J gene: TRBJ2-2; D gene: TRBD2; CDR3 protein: CASSLKTSGSPNTGELFF; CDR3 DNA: TGTGCCAGCAGCTTAAAGACTAGCGGGAGCCCGAACACCGGGGAGCTGTTTTTT
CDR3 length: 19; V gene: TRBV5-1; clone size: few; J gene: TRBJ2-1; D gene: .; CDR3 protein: CASRPGQGPAGGTYNEQFF; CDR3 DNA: TGCGCCAGCAGGCCGGGACAGGGGCCAGCGGGAGGTACATACAATGAGCAGTTCTTC
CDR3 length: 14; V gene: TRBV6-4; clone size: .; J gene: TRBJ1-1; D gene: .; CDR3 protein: CASSATGFSGEAFF; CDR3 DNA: TGTGCCAGCAGCGCCACAGGGTTTAGTGGTGAAGCTTTCTTT
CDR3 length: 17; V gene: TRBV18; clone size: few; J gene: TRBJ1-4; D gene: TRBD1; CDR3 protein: CASSPTTGFGTNEKLFF; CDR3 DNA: TGTGCCAGCTCACCGACGACAGGGTTTGGAACTAATGAAAAACTGTTTTTT
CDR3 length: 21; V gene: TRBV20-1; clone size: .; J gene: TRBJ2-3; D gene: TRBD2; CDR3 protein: CSAPRPKGGALAGYSTDTQYF; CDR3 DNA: TGCAGTGCGCCGAGACCAAAAGGGGGGGCCCTAGCGGGATATAGCACAGATACGCAGTATTTT
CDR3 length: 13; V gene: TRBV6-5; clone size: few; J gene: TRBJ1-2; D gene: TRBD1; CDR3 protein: CASSKLQGNGYTF; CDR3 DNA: TGTGCCAGCAGTAAACTACAGGGGAATGGCTACACCTTC
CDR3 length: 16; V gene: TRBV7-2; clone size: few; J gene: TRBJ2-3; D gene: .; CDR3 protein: CASSLRADASTDTQYF; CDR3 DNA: TGTGCCAGCAGCTTAAGGGCGGACGCTAGCACAGATACGCAGTATTTT
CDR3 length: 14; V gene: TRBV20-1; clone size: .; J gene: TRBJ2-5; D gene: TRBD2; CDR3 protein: CSASTSGGQETQYF; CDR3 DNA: TGCAGTGCTAGCACTAGCGGGGGCCAAGAGACCCAGTACTTC
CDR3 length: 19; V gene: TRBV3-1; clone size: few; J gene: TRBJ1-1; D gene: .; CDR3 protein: CASSQGGVTLGSDPAEAFF; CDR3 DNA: TGTGCCAGCAGCCAAGGGGGGGTGACCTTGGGGAGTGACCCCGCTGAAGCTTTCTTT
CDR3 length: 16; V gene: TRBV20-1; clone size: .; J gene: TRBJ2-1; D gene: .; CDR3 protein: CSATKLRATIYNEQFF; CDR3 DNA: TGCAGTGCCACCAAGCTTAGGGCTACAATCTACAATGAGCAGTTCTTC
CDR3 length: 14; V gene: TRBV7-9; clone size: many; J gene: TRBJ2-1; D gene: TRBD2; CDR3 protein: CASSLELAVNEQFF; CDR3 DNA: TGTGCCAGCAGCTTAGAACTAGCGGTAAATGAGCAGTTCTTC
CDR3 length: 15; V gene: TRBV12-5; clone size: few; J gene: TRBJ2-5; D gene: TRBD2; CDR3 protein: CASGLGGLVKETQYF; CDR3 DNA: TGTGCTAGTGGTTTGGGAGGACTAGTTAAAGAGACCCAGTACTTC
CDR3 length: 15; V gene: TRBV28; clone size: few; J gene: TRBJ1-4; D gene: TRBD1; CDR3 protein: CASSLSGTGYEKLFF; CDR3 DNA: TGTGCCAGCAGTTTATCAGGGACAGGATATGAAAAACTGTTTTTT
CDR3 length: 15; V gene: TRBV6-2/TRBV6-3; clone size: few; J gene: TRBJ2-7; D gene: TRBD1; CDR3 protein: CASSQEWDSFDEQYF; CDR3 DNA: TGTGCCAGCAGTCAGGAGTGGGACAGCTTCGACGAGCAGTACTTC
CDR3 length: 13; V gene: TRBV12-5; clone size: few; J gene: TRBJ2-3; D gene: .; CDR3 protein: CASGLTNSDTQYF; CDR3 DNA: TGTGCTAGTGGTTTGACCAACTCCGATACGCAGTATTTT
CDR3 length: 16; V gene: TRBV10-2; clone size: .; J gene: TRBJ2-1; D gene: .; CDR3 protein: CASKPTGGGLNNEQFF; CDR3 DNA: TGCGCCAGCAAGCCCACAGGAGGGGGGCTTAACAATGAGCAGTTCTTC
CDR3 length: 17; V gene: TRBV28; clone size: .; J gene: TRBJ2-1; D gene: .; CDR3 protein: CASSPHSWLGASNEQFF; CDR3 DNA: TGTGCCAGCAGTCCCCATTCTTGGCTCGGGGCTAGCAATGAGCAGTTCTTC
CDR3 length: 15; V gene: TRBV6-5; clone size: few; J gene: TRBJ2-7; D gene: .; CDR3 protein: CASSYSISGFYEQYF; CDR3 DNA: TGTGCCAGCAGTTACTCGATTTCAGGTTTCTACGAGCAGTACTTC
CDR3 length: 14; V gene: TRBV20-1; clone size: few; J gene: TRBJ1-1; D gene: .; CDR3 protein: CSAFPPKQGTEAFF; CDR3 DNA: TGCAGTGCTTTCCCCCCAAAACAGGGAACTGAAGCTTTCTTT
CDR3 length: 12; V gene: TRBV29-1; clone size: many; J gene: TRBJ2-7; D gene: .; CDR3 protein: CSVADSNYEQYF; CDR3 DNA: TGCAGCGTTGCGGACAGCAACTACGAGCAGTACTTC
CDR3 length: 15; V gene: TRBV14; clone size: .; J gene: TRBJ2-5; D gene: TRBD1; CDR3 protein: CASSQATGFRETQYF; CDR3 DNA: TGTGCCAGCAGCCAAGCGACAGGGTTCCGGGAGACCCAGTACTTC
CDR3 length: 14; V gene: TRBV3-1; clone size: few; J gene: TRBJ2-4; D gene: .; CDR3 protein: CASSPRAQSHIQYF; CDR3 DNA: TGTGCCAGCAGCCCCCGGGCCCAGAGCCACATTCAGTACTTC
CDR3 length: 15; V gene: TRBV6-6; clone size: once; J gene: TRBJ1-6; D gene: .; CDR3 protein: CASSYSDSNNSPLHF; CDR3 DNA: TGTGCCAGCAGTTACTCTGACAGTAATAATTCACCCCTCCACTTT
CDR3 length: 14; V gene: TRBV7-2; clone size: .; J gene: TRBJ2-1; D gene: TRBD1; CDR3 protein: CASSSRQGDNEQFF; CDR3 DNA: TGTGCCAGCAGTTCCAGACAGGGGGATAATGAGCAGTTCTTC
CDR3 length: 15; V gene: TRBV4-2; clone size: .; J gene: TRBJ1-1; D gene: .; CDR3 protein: CASSQEPVGGTEAFF; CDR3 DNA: TGTGCCAGCAGCCAAGAGCCCGTGGGAGGAACTGAAGCTTTCTTT
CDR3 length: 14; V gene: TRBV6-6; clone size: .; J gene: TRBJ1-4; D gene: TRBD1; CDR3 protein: CACSSGTGGEKLFF; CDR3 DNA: TGTGCCTGCAGCTCCGGGACAGGGGGTGAAAAACTGTTTTTT
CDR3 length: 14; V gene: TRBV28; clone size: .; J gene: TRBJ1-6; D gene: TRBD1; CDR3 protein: CASNRDRGNSPLHF; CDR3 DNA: TGTGCCAGCAACCGGGACAGGGGTAATTCACCCCTCCACTTT
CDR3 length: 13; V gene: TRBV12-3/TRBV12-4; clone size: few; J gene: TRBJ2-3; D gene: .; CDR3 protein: CATRRTSTDTQYF; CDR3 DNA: TGTGCCACCCGGCGGACTAGCACAGATACGCAGTATTTT
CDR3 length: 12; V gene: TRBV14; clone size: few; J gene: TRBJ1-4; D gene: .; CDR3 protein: CASSHGMMKLFF; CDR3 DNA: TGTGCCAGCAGCCACGGCATGATGAAACTGTTTTTT
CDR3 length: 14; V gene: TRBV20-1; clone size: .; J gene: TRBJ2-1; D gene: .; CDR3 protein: CSARDNSASREQFF; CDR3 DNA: TGCAGTGCTAGAGATAACTCGGCTAGCCGTGAGCAGTTCTTC
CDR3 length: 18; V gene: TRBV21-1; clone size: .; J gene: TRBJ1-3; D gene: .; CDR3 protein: CVSSKTRGTGPSGNTIYF; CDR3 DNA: TGTGTCAGCAGCAAAACGAGGGGTACAGGTCCCTCTGGAAACACCATATATTTT
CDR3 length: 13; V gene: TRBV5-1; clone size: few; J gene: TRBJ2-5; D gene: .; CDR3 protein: CASSLFGKETQYF; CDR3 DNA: TGCGCCAGCAGCTTGTTCGGGAAAGAGACCCAGTACTTC
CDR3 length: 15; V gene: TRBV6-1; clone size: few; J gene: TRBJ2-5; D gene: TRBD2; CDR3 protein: CASSTASGGQETQYF; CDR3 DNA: TGTGCCAGCAGCACGGCTAGCGGGGGACAAGAGACCCAGTACTTC
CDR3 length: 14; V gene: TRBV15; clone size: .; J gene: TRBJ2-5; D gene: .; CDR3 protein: CATSRGDYQETQYF; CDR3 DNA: TGTGCCACCAGCAGGGGGGACTACCAAGAGACCCAGTACTTC
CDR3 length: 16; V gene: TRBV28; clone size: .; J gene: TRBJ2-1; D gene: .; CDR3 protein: CASSFAALSSYNEQFF; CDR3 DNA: TGTGCCAGCAGTTTCGCGGCATTGAGCTCCTACAATGAGCAGTTCTTC
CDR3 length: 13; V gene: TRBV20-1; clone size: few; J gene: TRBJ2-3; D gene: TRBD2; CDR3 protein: CSASPGGADTQYF; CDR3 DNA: TGCAGTGCTAGCCCGGGGGGGGCAGATACGCAGTATTTT
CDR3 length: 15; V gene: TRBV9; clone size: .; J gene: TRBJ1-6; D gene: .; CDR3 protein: CASSVAPGENSPLHF; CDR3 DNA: TGTGCCAGCAGCGTAGCTCCTGGGGAGAATTCACCCCTCCACTTT
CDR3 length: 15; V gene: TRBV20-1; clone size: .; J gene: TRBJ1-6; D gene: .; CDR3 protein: CSAREDPQGNSPLHF; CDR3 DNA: TGCAGTGCTAGAGAGGACCCTCAAGGGAATTCACCCCTCCACTTT
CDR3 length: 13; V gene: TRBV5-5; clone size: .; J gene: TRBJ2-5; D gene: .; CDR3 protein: CASSLGEKETQYF; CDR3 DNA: TGTGCCAGCAGCTTAGGAGAAAAAGAGACCCAGTACTTC
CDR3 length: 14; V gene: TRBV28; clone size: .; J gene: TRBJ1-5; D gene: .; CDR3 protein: CASSLRRGRQPQHF; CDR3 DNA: TGTGCCAGCAGTCTCCGCAGGGGACGTCAGCCCCAGCATTTT
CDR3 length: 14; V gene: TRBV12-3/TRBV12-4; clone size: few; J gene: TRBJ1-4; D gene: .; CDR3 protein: CASSSPGHNEKLFF; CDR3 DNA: TGTGCCAGCAGTTCCCCAGGCCACAATGAAAAACTGTTTTTT
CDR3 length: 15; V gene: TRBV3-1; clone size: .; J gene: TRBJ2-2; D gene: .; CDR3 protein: CASSQGNSVTGELFF; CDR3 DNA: TGTGCCAGCAGCCAAGGTAACTCGGTGACCGGGGAGCTGTTTTTT
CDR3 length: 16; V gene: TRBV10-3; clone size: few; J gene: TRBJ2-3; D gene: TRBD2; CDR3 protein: CATATSGRSSTDTQYF; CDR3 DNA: TGTGCCACTGCGACTAGCGGGAGGTCTAGCACAGATACGCAGTATTTT
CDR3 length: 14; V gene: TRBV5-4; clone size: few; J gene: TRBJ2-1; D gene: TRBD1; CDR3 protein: CASSHWTGHNEQFF; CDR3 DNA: TGTGCCAGCAGCCACTGGACAGGCCACAATGAGCAGTTCTTC
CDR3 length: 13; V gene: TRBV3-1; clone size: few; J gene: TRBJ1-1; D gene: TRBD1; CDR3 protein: CASSRNRDREAFF; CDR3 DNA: TGTGCCAGCAGCCGTAACCGGGACAGGGAAGCTTTCTTT
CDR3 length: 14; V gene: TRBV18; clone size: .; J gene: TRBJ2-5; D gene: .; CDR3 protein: CASSQIAVQETQYF; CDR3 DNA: TGTGCCAGCTCACAGATAGCGGTACAAGAGACCCAGTACTTC
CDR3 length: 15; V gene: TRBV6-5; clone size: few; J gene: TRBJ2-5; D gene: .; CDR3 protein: CASSTTRAYQETQYF; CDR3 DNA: TGTGCCAGCAGTACGACAAGGGCCTATCAAGAGACCCAGTACTTC
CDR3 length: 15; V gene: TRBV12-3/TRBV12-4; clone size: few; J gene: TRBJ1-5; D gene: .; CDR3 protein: CASSPADYSNQPQHF; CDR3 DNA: TGTGCCAGCAGCCCGGCAGACTATAGCAATCAGCCCCAGCATTTT
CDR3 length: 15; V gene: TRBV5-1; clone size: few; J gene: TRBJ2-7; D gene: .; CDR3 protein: CASSLGHSSSYEQYF; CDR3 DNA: TGCGCCAGCAGCTTGGGACATTCGAGCTCCTACGAGCAGTACTTC
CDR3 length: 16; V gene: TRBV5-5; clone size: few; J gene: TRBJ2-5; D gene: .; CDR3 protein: CASSLEGFADQETQYF; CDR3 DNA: TGTGCCAGCAGCTTGGAGGGCTTTGCAGACCAAGAGACCCAGTACTTC
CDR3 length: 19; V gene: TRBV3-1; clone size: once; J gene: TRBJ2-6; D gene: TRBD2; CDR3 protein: CASSQGSGRMFSGANVLTF; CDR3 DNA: TGTGCCAGCAGCCAAGGGAGCGGGAGGATGTTCTCTGGGGCCAACGTCCTGACTTTC
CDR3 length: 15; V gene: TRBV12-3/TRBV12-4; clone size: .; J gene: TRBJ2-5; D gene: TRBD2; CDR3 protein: CASSFRAGGKETQYF; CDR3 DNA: TGTGCCAGCAGTTTTAGGGCGGGGGGTAAAGAGACCCAGTACTTC
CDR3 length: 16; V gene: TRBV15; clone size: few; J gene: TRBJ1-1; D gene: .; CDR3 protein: CATSRDKGEMGTEAFF; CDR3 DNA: TGTGCCACCAGCAGAGATAAGGGGGAGATGGGCACTGAAGCTTTCTTT
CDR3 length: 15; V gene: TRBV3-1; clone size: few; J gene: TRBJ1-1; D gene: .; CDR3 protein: CASSRDKGPGTEAFF; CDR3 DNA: TGTGCCAGCAGCCGAGACAAAGGACCGGGCACTGAAGCTTTCTTT